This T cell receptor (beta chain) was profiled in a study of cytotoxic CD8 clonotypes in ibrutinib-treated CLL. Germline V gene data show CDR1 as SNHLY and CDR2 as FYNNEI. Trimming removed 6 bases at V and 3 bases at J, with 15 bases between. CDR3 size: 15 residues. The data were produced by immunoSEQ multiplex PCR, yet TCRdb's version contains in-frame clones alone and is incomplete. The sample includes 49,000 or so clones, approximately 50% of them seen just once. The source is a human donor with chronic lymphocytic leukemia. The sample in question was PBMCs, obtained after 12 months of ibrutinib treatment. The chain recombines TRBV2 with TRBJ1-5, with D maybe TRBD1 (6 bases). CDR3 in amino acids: CASRDTGNLNQPQHF. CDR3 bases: TGTGCCAGCAGAGACACAGGGAACCTCAATCAGCCCCAGCATTTT.